This T cell receptor beta chain was profiled in a study of T cell responses to AZD1222 COVID-19 vaccine. This clone was seen only once. The antigen remains unidentified. Repertoires were generated with immunoSEQ multiplex PCR, while TCRdb's copy carries only in-frame clones and drops some. This sample yields 150,000 to 200,000 clones, of which around 92% are seen a single time; 0.9% to 1.2% belongs to the top ten. The V and J ends lost 3 bases and 2 bases, in that order; junction bases with no gene match: 8. CDR3 length: 17 amino acids. CDR1 is KGHSH and CDR2 is LQKENI in the germline V gene. General study results and limits: No day 14 peak samples; only post-peak repertoires were characterized. Among the donors, most were white British and more were female, and clonal diversity was possibly underestimated. Regions 160-218 and 743-854 dominated among vaccine-associated CD4 TCRs spanning spike.

This receptor was taken from an adult who received the AZD1222 COVID-19 vaccine. The rearrangement uses TRBV18 and TRBJ1-3; 9 nucleotides match TRBD1. Sequences were derived from peripheral blood, sampled 28 days after the second AZD1222 dose. The CDR3: CASSPTGQGSTGNTIYF. The DNA for the CDR3 is TGTGCCAGCTCACCCACCGGACAGGGGTCTACTGGAAACACCATATATTTT.